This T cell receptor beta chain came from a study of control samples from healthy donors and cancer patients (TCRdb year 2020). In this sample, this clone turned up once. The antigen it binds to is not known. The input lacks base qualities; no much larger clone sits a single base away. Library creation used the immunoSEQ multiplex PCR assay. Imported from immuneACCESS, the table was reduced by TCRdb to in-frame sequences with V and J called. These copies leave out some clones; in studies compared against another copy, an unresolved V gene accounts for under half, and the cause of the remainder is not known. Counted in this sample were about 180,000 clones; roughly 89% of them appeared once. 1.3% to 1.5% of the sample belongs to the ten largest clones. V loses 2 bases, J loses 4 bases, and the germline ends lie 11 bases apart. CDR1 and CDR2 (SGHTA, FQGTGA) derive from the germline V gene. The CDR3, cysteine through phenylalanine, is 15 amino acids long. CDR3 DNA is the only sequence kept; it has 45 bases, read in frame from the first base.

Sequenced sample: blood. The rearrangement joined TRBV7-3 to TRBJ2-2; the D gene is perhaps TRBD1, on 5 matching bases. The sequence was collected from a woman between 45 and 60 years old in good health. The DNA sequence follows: TGTGCCAGCAGCTTAGGTGTAAGGGGCACCGGGGAGCTGTTTTTT. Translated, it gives CASSLGVRGTGELFF.